Sequencing of this T cell receptor (beta chain) was carried out in a study of T cells after yellow fever vaccination. Overall study results and limits: The booster saw the reappearance of most primary-vaccination clones (about 95% CD4, 70% to 90% CD8). Only a minor proportion of clonotypes was detected across both CD4 and CD8 compartments.

Germline V gene data show CDR1 as LGHNA and CDR2 as YSLEER. There are 15 residues in the CDR3. V was clipped by 4 bases and J by 2 bases, with 15 bases between them. 5'RACE template switching added a universal primer site and UMIs to TCR cDNA. Via MiXCR, TCRdb re-called the 5' RACE reads, giving one row per CDR3 protein. The sample contains roughly 250,000 distinct CDR3 sequences, over 10% of which appear only once. Notes on this clonotype: The antigen is not known.

Sequenced material: CD4+ T cells sorted from PBMCs, taken 45 days after the yellow fever booster vaccination. The source of this sequence is a man aged 30 to 45 who received the YFV17D yellow fever vaccine. The V call is TRBV4-3, the J call TRBJ2-7; weak D call: TRBD2 (5 bases). CDR3 nucleotide sequence: TGCGCCAGCAGCCCCGGAGGTTTTGGGGCCTACGAGCAGTACTTC. Translating gives CASSPGGFGAYEQYF.